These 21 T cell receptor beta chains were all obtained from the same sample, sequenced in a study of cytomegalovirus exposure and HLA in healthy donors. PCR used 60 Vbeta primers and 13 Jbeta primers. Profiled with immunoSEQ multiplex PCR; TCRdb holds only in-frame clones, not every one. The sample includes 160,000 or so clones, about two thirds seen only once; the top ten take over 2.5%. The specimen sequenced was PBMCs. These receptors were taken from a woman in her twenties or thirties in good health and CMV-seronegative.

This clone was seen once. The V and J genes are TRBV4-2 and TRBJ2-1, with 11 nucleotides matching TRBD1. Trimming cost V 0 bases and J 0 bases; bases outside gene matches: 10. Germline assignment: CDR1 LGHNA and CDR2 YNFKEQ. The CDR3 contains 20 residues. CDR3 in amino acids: CASSQETGQGAVSSYNEQFF. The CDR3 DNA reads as TGTGCCAGCAGCCAAGAGACAGGACAGGGGGCTGTAAGCTCCTACAATGAGCAGTTCTTC.

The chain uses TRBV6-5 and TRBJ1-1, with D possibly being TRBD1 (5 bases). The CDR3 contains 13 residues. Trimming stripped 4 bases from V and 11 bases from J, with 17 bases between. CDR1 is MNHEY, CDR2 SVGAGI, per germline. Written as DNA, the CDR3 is TGTGCCAGCAGTTTTCCCGGGGCGGGGGGGGCTTTCTTT. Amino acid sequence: CASSFPGAGGAFF.

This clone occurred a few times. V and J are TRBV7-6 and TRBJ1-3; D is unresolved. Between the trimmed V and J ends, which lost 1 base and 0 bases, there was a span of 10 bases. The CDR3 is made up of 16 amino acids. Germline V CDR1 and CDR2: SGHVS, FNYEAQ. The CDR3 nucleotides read TGTGCCAGCAGCTTAGGTCGGAGCTCCTCTGGAAACACCATATATTTT. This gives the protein CASSLGRSSSGNTIYF.

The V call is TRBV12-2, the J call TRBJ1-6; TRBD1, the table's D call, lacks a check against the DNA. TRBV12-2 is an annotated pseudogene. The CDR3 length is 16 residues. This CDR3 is CASRLVVREHNSPLHF. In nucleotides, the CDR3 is TGTGCAAGTCGCTTAGTTGTCAGGGAACATAATTCACCCCTCCACTTT.

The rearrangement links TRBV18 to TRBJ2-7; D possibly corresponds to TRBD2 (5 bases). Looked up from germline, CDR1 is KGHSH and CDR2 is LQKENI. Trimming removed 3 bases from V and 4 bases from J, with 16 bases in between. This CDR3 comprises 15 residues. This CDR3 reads CASSPAGGLSYEQYF. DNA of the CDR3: TGTGCCAGCTCACCCGCGGGCGGTCTTAGTTACGAGCAGTACTTC.

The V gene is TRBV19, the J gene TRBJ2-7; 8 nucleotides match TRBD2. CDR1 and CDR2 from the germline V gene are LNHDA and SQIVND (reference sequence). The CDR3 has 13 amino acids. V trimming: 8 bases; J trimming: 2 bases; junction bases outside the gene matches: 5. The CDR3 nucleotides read TGTGCCAGTGTCGGGGGGGTTCCCTACGAGCAGTACTTC. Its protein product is CASVGGVPYEQYF.

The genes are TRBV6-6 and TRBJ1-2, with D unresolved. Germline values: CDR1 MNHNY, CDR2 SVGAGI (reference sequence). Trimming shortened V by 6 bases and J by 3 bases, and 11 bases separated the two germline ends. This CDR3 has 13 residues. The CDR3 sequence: CASSPMVDYGYTF. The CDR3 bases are TGTGCCAGCAGCCCTATGGTGGACTATGGCTACACCTTC.

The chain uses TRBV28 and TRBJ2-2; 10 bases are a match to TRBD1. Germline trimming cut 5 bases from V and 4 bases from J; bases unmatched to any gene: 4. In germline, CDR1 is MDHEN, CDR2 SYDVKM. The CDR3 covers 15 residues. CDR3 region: CASSPWDRGTGELFF. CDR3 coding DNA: TGTGCCAGCAGTCCTTGGGACAGGGGCACCGGGGAGCTGTTTTTT.

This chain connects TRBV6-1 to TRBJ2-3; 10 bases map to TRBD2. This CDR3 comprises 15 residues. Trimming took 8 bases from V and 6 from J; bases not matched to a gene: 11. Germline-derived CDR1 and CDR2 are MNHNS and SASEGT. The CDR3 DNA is TGTGCCAGCCGTATACAAGCGGGGGGGTCCGATACGCAGTATTTT. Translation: CASRIQAGGSDTQYF.

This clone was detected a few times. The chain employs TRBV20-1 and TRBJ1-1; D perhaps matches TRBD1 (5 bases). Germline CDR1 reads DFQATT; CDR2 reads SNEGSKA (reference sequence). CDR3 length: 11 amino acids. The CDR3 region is CSTDRNTEAFF. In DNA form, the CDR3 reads TGCAGCACTGACAGGAACACTGAAGCTTTCTTT.

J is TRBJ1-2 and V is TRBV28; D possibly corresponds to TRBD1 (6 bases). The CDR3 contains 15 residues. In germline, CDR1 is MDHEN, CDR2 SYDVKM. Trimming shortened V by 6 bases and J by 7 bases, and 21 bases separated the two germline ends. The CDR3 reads CASSRSQGYPTGYTF. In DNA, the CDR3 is TGTGCCAGCAGCCGTTCACAGGGATATCCTACTGGCTACACCTTC.

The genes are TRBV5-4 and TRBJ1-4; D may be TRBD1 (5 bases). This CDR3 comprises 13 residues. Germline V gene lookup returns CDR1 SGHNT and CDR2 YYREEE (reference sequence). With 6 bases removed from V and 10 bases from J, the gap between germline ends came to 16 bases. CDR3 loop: CASKVDPGGKLFF. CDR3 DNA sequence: TGTGCCAGCAAAGTGGACCCCGGGGGAAAACTGTTTTTT. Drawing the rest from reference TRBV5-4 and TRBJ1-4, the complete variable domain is ETGVTQSPTHLIKTRGQQVTLRCSSQSGHNTVSWYQQALGQGPQFIFQYYREEENGRGNFPPRFSGLQFPNYSSELNVNALELDDSALYLCASKVDPGGKLFFGSGTQLSVL.

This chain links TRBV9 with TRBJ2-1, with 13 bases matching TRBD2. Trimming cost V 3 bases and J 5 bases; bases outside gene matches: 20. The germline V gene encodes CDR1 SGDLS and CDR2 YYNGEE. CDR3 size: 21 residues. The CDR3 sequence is CASSASSGRGTSGEKDNEQFF. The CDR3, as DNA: TGTGCCAGCAGCGCAAGTAGTGGCCGGGGGACTAGCGGGGAAAAAGACAATGAGCAGTTCTTC.

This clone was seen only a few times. The CDR3 loop is CASSSLTGRFFGYTF. CDR3 DNA sequence: TGTGCCAGCAGCTCGTTGACAGGGAGGTTCTTTGGCTACACCTTC. The chain uses TRBV11-2 and TRBJ1-2; TRBD1 matches at 7 bases. Germline V gene data show CDR1 as SGHAT and CDR2 as FQNNGV. Trimming at V came to 4 bases and at J to 7 bases, leaving 12 bases not matched to a gene. The CDR3 contains 15 residues.

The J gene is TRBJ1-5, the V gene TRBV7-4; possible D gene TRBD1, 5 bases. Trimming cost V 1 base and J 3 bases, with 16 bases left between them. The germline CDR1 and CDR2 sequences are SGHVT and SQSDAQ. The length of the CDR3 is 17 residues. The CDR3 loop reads CASSLGQQGIDNQPQHF. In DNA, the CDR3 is TGTGCCAGCAGCTTAGGACAGCAAGGTATTGACAATCAGCCCCAGCATTTT.

CDR3 protein: CSATLTEQFF. DNA for the CDR3: TGCAGTGCGACCCTGACAGAGCAGTTCTTC. The J gene is TRBJ2-1, the V gene TRBV20-1; D ambiguous. The CDR3 is made up of 10 amino acids. Trimming removed 6 bases from V and 10 bases from J, with 10 bases in between. Per the germline V gene, CDR1 is DFQATT and CDR2 is SNEGSKA (reference sequence).

CDR3 loop: CASSESGRWDEKLFF. The CDR3 DNA is TGTGCCAGCAGTGAATCCGGGAGATGGGATGAAAAACTGTTTTTT. V and J are TRBV25-1 and TRBJ1-4; D unresolved. V lost 1 base to trimming and J lost 6 bases, with 12 bases between them. The CDR3 covers 15 residues. CDR1 and CDR2 from the germline V gene are MGHDK and SYGVNS.

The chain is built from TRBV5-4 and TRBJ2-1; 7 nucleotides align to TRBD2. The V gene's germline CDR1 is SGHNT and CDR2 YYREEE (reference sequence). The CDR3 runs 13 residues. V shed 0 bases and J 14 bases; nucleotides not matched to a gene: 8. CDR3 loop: CASSLALAASKFF. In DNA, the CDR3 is TGTGCCAGCAGCTTGGCTCTAGCGGCCTCCAAGTTCTTC.

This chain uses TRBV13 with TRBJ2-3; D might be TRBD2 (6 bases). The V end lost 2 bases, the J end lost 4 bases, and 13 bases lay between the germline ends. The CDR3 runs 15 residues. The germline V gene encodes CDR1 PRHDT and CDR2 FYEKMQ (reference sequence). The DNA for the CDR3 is TGTGCCAGCAGCTTATCTAGCGAAGATCCAGATACGCAGTATTTT. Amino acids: CASSLSSEDPDTQYF.

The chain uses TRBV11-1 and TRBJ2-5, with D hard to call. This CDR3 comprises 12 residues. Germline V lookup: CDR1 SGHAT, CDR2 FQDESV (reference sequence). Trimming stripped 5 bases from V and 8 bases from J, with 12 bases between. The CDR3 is CASSPLPGTQYF. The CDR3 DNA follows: TGTGCCAGCAGCCCCCTCCCGGGTACCCAGTACTTC. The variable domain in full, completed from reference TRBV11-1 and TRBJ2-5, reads EAEVAQSPRYKITEKSQAVAFWCDPISGHATLYWYRQILGQGPELLVQFQDESVVDDSQLPKDRFSAERLKGVDSTLKIQPAELGDSAMYLCASSPLPGTQYFGPGTRLLVL.

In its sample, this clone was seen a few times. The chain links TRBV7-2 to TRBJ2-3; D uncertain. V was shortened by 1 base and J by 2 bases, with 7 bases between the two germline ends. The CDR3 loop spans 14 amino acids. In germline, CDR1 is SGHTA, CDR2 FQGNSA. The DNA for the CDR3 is TGTGCCAGCAGCTTAGTTGGCACCACAGATACGCAGTATTTT. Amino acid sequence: CASSLVGTTDTQYF.